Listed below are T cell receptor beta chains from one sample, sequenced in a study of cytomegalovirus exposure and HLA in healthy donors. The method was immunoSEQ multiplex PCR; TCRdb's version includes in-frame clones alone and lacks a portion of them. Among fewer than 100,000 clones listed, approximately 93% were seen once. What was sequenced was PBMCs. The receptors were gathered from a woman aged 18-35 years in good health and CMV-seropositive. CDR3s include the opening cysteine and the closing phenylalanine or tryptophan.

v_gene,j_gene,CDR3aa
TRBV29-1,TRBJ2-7,CSVVSMGGNYEQYF
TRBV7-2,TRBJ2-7,CASSLEAEYEQYF
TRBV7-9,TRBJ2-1,CASSFRDEQFF
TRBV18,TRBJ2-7,CASSPSRQSYEQYF
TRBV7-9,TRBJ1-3,CASSLRGLGNTIYF
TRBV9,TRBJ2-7,CASSGSDRVYEQYF
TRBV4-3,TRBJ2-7,CASSQETSGFYEQYF
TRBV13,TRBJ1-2,CASSLDSEGAYGYTF
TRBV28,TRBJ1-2,CASSLSQQGLYGYTF
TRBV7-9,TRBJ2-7,CASSSTGQGYEQYF
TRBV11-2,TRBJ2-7,CASSKGLADTQAQYF
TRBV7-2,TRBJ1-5,CASSLVGTGKLLGQPQHF
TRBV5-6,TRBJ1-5,CASSLGTGQGDQPQHF
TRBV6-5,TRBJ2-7,CASSYEGRTYEQYF
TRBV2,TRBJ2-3,CASREGQGSTDTQYF
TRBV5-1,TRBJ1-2,CASSAGGTGGYTF
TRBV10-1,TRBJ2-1,CASGTRVYEQFF
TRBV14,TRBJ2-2,CASSRRVLAGAGELFF